This TCR beta chain was recorded in a study of beta chain features in type 1 diabetes. Every bit of the isolated RNA underwent reverse transcription, so sequencing read expressed TCRB transcripts. Assay used: immunoSEQ multiplex PCR; TCRdb lists only in-frame clones, some missing. Here the sample spans 600,000 to 700,000 clones, around an eighth being singletons. General observations from the study: Type 1 diabetes patients had fewer VDJ junction insertions and more deletions. Shortening of TCRB CDR3s, moderate but significant, appeared in all four CD4+ subsets of Type 1 diabetes patients.

Note on this clone: Antigen: not known.

Sequencing was performed on naive CD4+ T cells from blood. The clonotype was recovered from a young man with type 1 diabetes.

CDR3 loop: CASRATGEGNTEAFF. As DNA, the CDR3 is TGTGCCAGCAGGGCTACAGGGGAGGGGAACACTGAAGCTTTCTTT. The J gene is TRBJ1-1, the V gene TRBV6-5; 7 bases align to TRBD1. Germline-derived CDR1 and CDR2 are MNHEY and SVGAGI. This CDR3 contains 15 residues. V dropped 6 bases and J dropped 1; count of bases not matched to a gene: 8.